The 19 T cell receptor beta chains below all came from one sample that was sequenced in a study of vaccination and CD4 T cells after COVID-19. With the Oncomine TCR Beta short-read assay, DNA from cultured CD4+ T cells was sequenced. MiXCR, applied by TCRdb to the PCR reads, yields one record per CDR3 protein. The top ten hold under 8.5% of the sample, which has fewer than 20,000 distinct CDR3 sequences, 40% to 50% seen once. Antigen specificity for these receptors is unknown. This sample's treatment: approximately 10-day PBMC culture with coronavirus spike peptide pools or control peptides (ViraFEST assay). The sequencing used CD4+ T cells from blood, cultured in vitro, collected after SARS-CoV-2 vaccination. These receptors were collected from a human donor who had recovered from COVID-19.

The gene calls are TRBV20-1 and TRBJ1-2; D unclear. The germline gives CDR1 DFQATT, CDR2 SNEGSKA (reference sequence). The CDR3 consists of 9 residues. Trimming cost V 3 bases and J 8 bases, with 4 bases left between them. The DNA of the CDR3 is TGCAGTGCTAGGGACGGCTACACCTTC. This translates into CSARDGYTF.

This clonotype was seen a handful of times. This chain uses TRBV11-3 with TRBJ1-5; 7 nucleotides match TRBD1. From germline, CDR1 is SGHNT and CDR2 YENEEA. The CDR3 is made up of 13 amino acids. Trimming at V came to 4 bases and at J to 4 bases, leaving 1 base not matched to a gene. CDR3: CASSSGGNQPQHF. The CDR3 DNA is TGTGCCAGCAGCTCAGGGGGTAATCAGCCCCAGCATTTT.

This clonotype was counted between two and nine times. The rearrangement uses TRBV6-1 and TRBJ1-1, with a possible D match to TRBD1 (6 bases). The CDR3 is made up of 15 amino acids. Germline V CDR1 and CDR2: MNHNS, SASEGT. With 7 bases removed from V and 1 base from J, the gap between germline ends came to 16 bases. CDR3 DNA sequence: TGTGCCAGCATTAATTCCGGGACACAGAACACTGAAGCTTTCTTT. Encoded protein: CASINSGTQNTEAFF.

A remark on this clonotype: Just one base apart from a much larger clone, this may be a read error. The chain has TRBV20-1 and TRBJ1-5, with D maybe TRBD1 (5 bases). Germline CDR1 is DFQATT and CDR2 is SNEGSKA (reference sequence). This CDR3 contains 12 residues. Trimming left V 6 bases short and J 9 bases short, with 15 bases between. CDR3 in amino acids: CSAARGGRPQHF. The CDR3 nucleotides read TGCAGTGCCGCGAGGGGCGGTCGGCCCCAGCATTTT.

The chain employs TRBV7-8 and TRBJ1-1; D remains ambiguous. V gave up 0 bases and J gave up 1 base, with 9 bases separating them. Germline V gene data show CDR1 as SGHVS and CDR2 as FQNEAQ. The length of the CDR3 is 15 residues. This chain's CDR3 is CASSLAGGGNTEAFF. The CDR3 DNA follows: TGTGCCAGCAGCTTAGCGGGCGGAGGGAACACTGAAGCTTTCTTT.

CDR3 DNA sequence: TGTGCCAGCAGTCCGCGGGACAACTATGGCTACACCTTC. Translated, it gives CASSPRDNYGYTF. This chain links TRBV12-3 or TRBV12-4 with TRBJ1-2; TRBD1 might be the D (5 bases). V gave up 5 bases and J gave up 2 bases, with 9 bases separating them. The CDR3 loop spans 13 amino acids.

V and J are TRBV6-2 or TRBV6-3 and TRBJ1-3; D may be TRBD1 (5 bases). V lost 6 bases to trimming and J lost 0 bases, with 6 bases between them. The CDR3 spans 13 residues. The germline V gene has CDR1 MNHEY and CDR2 SVGEGT. The CDR3 here is CASRTASGNTIYF. CDR3 sequence (DNA): TGTGCCAGCAGGACAGCCTCTGGAAACACCATATATTTT.

The V and J genes are TRBV20-1 and TRBJ2-3, with unresolved D. This CDR3 is 15 amino acids long. The germline V gene encodes CDR1 DFQATT and CDR2 SNEGSKA (reference sequence). V lost 0 bases and J 0 bases, leaving 10 bases between the germline ends. In nucleotides, the CDR3 is TGCAGTGCTAGAGACCTTTCGACAAGCACAGATACGCAGTATTTT. Its protein is CSARDLSTSTDTQYF.

This clonotype was recorded a few times. The chain employs TRBV2 and TRBJ2-5, with TRBD2 identical over 8 bases. Germline assignment: CDR1 SNHLY and CDR2 FYNNEI. The V and J ends lost 7 bases and 6 bases, in that order; junction bases with no gene match: 13. The CDR3 is 15 amino acids. In DNA form, the CDR3 reads TGTGCCAGCACCGGGGGACTAGGGGAGAAAAAGACCCAGTACTTC. Translated, it gives CASTGGLGEKKTQYF.

The chain has TRBV7-2 and TRBJ2-7; no clear D gene. The V end was cut by 2 bases, the J end by 3 bases, with 8 bases between. This CDR3 comprises 13 residues. Germline CDR1 is SGHTA and CDR2 is FQGNSA. DNA of the CDR3: TGTGCCAGCAGCTTATTTCGAGGCTACGAGCAGTACTTC. Translating it yields CASSLFRGYEQYF.

There are a few counts of this clonotype. V gene TRBV7-2 combines with J gene TRBJ2-5; D tentatively fits TRBD1 or TRBD2 (5 bases each). Trimming shortened V by 5 bases and J by 2 bases, and 12 bases separated the two germline ends. CDR3 length equals 14 residues. The germline gives CDR1 SGHTA, CDR2 FQGNSA. CDR3 loop: CASSTGRGQETQYF. The DNA of the CDR3 is TGTGCCAGCAGCACGGGACGGGGTCAAGAGACCCAGTACTTC.

The chain combines TRBV19 with TRBJ2-2, with 7 positions matching TRBD1. CDR1 LNHDA and CDR2 SQIVND come from the germline V gene (reference sequence). CDR3 length: 16 amino acids. V trimming: 10 bases; J trimming: 5 bases; junction bases outside the gene matches: 16. CDR3 sequence: CAMPRRGRLVTGELFF. The CDR3 DNA follows: TGTGCCATGCCTCGTAGGGGGCGCCTGGTTACCGGGGAGCTGTTTTTT.

V usage is TRBV27 and J usage is TRBJ1-1; D might be TRBD1 (5 bases). V was clipped by 6 bases and J by 6 bases, with 20 bases between them. This CDR3 contains 15 residues. Germline V lookup: CDR1 MNHEY, CDR2 SMNVEV (reference sequence). CDR3 bases: TGTGCCAGCAGGAGTTACGTTGGGGCGCAGGCTGAAGCTTTCTTT. Amino acids: CASRSYVGAQAEAFF.

The chain couples TRBV2 to TRBJ2-7, with D possibly being TRBD2 (6 bases). The CDR3 sequence is 15 residues long. Germline CDR1 and CDR2: SNHLY and FYNNEI. The ends were cut back, 7 bases at V and 4 bases at J, with 20 bases in the middle. The CDR3 DNA sequence: TGTGCCAGCACGAAGGAGGGTATCCTGGCTTACGAGCAGTACTTC. As protein: CASTKEGILAYEQYF.

The gene calls are TRBV15 and TRBJ2-3, with D hard to call. The CDR3 covers 16 residues. Trimming shortened V by 2 bases and J by 0 bases, and 12 bases separated the two germline ends. The germline V gene encodes CDR1 LNHNV and CDR2 YYDKDF (reference sequence). The CDR3 DNA follows: TGTGCCACCAGCAGAATGGGCGGCAGAAGCACAGATACGCAGTATTTT. Its translation is CATSRMGGRSTDTQYF.

The chain has TRBV24-1 and TRBJ2-2; D may be TRBD2 (6 bases). The CDR3 covers 15 residues. Germline V gene lookup returns CDR1 KGHDR and CDR2 SFDVKD. The ends were cut back, 5 bases at V and 2 bases at J, with 11 bases in the middle. The CDR3 nucleotides read TGTGCCACCAGTGGCGGGACGATCAACACCGGGGAGCTGTTTTTT. Its translation: CATSGGTINTGELFF.

The sample holds a few counts of this clonotype. The rearrangement joins TRBV7-2 to TRBJ1-2; TRBD1 agrees at 8 bases. The length of the CDR3 is 13 residues. CDR1 SGHTA and CDR2 FQGNSA come from the germline V gene. The V and J ends lost 5 bases and 8 bases, in that order; junction bases with no gene match: 7. This chain's CDR3 is CASSPDRAVGYTF. The CDR3 bases are TGTGCCAGCAGCCCGGACAGGGCAGTCGGCTACACCTTC. Together with reference TRBV7-2 and TRBJ1-2, the CDR3 gives the full variable domain: GAGVSQSPSNKVTEKGKDVELRCDPISGHTALYWYRQSLGQGLEFLIYFQGNSAPDKSGLPSDRFSAERTGGSVSTLTIQRTQQEDSAVYLCASSPDRAVGYTFGSGTRLTVV.

The chain couples TRBV7-2 to TRBJ1-3; D possibly corresponds to TRBD1 (5 bases). From germline, CDR1 is SGHTA and CDR2 FQGNSA. The CDR3 contains 13 residues. V lost 6 bases and J lost 0, with 6 bases in between. CDR3 bases: TGTGCCAGCAGGGGGGACTCTGGAAACACCATATATTTT. This encodes CASRGDSGNTIYF.

The J gene is TRBJ1-3, the V gene TRBV25-1, with no clear D. V lost 2 bases and J lost 7, with 6 bases in between. Germline-derived CDR1 and CDR2 are MGHDK and SYGVNS. The CDR3 runs to 12 residues. This CDR3 reads CASSEVRNTIYF. DNA for the CDR3: TGTGCCAGCAGTGAAGTGAGGAACACCATATATTTT.